This T cell receptor (beta chain) was captured by sequencing in a study of cytomegalovirus exposure and HLA in healthy donors. Background on the study: T cells numbering about 180 million yielded some 100 million unique TCR beta sequences in an earlier analysis. Study observations and caveats: Associated with HLA alleles at 0.05 false discovery rate in a later analysis were some 18,000 TCR beta sequences.

Vbeta (60) and Jbeta (13) primers were used in the PCR. The protocol was immunoSEQ multiplex PCR, while the TCRdb copy is restricted to in-frame clones and leaves out a portion. The table records 110,000 to 150,000 clones, 80% of them present only once. In this sample, this clone turned up once. Its antigen is as yet unknown. The sequencing input was PBMCs. The source is a man aged 40-49 years in good health and CMV-seronegative.

The CDR3 spells CASSPNRVKTGELFF. The CDR3 DNA reads as TGTGCCAGCAGCCCAAACAGGGTTAAAACCGGGGAGCTGTTTTTT. The rearrangement links TRBV7-2 to TRBJ2-2; tentative D call: TRBD1 (6 bases). V lost 5 bases, J lost 5 bases, and 15 bases lay in between. The CDR3 length is 15 residues. Germline CDR1 is SGHTA and CDR2 is FQGNSA. Looking up the rest from reference TRBV7-2 and TRBJ2-2 gives the full variable domain: GAGVSQSPSNKVTEKGKDVELRCDPISGHTALYWYRQSLGQGLEFLIYFQGNSAPDKSGLPSDRFSAERTGGSVSTLTIQRTQQEDSAVYLCASSPNRVKTGELFFGEGSRLTVL.